This paragraph reports one TCR beta chain. The antigen is not known. The record originates from a study of cytomegalovirus exposure and HLA in healthy donors. Whole-study results and caveats: Available immune exposure information covered CMV serostatus only.

The PCR was carried out with 60 Vbeta primers and 13 Jbeta primers. Libraries were prepared by immunoSEQ multiplex PCR; TCRdb keeps only in-frame clonotypes and omits some of them. The sample yields more than 150,000 clones, just over 75% seen once. Germline V gene data show CDR1 as SQVTM and CDR2 as ANQGSEA. Trimming pared 3 bases from V and 3 bases from J, leaving 10 bases between. The CDR3 is 13 residues long. Each donor was nominally healthy when sampled (though unrecorded immune exposures were likely). Sequences were obtained from PBMCs. The chain employs TRBV29-1 and TRBJ2-3; D remains ambiguous. The sequence derives from a man younger than 35 in good health and CMV-seronegative. DNA of the CDR3: TGCAGCGTTGAGGAAGGAGAGACAGATACGCAGTATTTT. Translating it yields CSVEEGETDTQYF.